This T cell receptor beta chain was found in a study of cytomegalovirus exposure and HLA in healthy donors. Study background: HLA-typed donors were the source of about 85 million unique TCRs, which an early data release held.

Remarks on this clone: The antigen is unknown.

The study's findings and limits: A later analysis found most CMV-associated TCR beta chains apparently HLA-restricted.

Though probably carrying unrecorded immune exposures, donors were nominally healthy at sampling. Primers: 60 Vbeta forward and 13 Jbeta reverse. Clones were read by immunoSEQ multiplex PCR, and TCRdb kept only the in-frame ones, dropping some. The table shows approximately 73,000 clones, with roughly 63% occurring only once. Sample: PBMCs. This clonotype was obtained from a man aged 30 to 45 in good health and CMV-seropositive.

CDR3 nucleotide sequence: TGTGCCAGCAGCGTAGGGGACAGGGGCTCCTACGAGCAGTACTTC. Its protein product is CASSVGDRGSYEQYF. The rearrangement links TRBV9 to TRBJ2-7; TRBD1 matches 10 bases. V shed 0 bases, J shed 0 bases, and the junction held 0 bases outside the gene matches. Germline values: CDR1 SGDLS, CDR2 YYNGEE. The CDR3 loop spans 15 amino acids.